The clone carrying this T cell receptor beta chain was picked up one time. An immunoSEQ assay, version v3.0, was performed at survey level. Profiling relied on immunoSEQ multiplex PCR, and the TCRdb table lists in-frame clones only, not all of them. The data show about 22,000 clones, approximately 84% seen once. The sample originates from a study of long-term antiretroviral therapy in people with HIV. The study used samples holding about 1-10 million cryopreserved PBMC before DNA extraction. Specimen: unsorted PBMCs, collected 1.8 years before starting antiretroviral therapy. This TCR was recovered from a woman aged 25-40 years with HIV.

The CDR3 reads CASIEGNTEAFF. Written as DNA, the CDR3 is TGTGCCAGCATAGAGGGGAACACTGAAGCTTTCTTT. This rearrangement joins TRBV7-9 to TRBJ1-1, with D unclear. Germline V gene lookup returns CDR1 SEHNR and CDR2 FQNEAQ (reference sequence). The V end lost 7 bases, the J end lost 1 base, and 7 bases lay between the germline ends. The CDR3 length is 12 residues.